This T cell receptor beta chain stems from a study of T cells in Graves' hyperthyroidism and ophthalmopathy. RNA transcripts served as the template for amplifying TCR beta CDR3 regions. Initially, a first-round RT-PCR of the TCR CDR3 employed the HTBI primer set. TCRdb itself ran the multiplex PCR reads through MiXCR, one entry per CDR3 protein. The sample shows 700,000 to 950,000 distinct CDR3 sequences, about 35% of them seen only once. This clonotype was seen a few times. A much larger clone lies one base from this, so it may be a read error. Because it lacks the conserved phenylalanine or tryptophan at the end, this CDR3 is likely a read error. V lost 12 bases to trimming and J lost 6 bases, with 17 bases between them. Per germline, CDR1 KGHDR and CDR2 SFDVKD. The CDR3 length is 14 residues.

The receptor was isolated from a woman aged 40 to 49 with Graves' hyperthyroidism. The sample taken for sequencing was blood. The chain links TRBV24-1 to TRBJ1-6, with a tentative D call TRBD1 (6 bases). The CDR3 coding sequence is TGTGCCTGCTCCAGCGGCAGGGGTAATTCACCCCTCCACTGT. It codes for CACSSGRGNSPLHC.